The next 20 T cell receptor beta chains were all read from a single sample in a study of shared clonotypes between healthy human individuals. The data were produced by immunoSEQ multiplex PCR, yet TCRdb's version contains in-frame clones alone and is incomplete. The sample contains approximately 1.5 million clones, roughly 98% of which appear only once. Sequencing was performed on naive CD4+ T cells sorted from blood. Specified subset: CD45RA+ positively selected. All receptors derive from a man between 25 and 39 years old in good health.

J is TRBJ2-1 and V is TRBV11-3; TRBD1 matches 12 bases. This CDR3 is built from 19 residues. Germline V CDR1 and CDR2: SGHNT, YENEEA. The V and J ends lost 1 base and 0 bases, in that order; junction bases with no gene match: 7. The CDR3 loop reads CASSLGDRGHPTSYNEQFF. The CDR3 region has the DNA TGTGCCAGCAGCTTAGGGGACAGGGGGCATCCGACCTCCTACAATGAGCAGTTCTTC.

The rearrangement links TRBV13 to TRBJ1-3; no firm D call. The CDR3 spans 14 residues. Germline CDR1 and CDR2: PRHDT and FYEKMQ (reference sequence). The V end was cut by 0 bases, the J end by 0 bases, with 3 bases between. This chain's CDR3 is CASSLGTSGNTIYF. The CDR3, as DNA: TGTGCCAGCAGCTTAGGGACCTCTGGAAACACCATATATTTT.

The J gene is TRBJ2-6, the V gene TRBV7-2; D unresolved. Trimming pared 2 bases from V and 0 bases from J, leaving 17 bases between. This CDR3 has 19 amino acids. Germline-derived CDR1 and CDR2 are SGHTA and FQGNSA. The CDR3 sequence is CASSLFSGLAFSGANVLTF. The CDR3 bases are TGTGCCAGCAGCTTATTTTCGGGTCTGGCGTTCTCTGGGGCCAACGTCCTGACTTTC.

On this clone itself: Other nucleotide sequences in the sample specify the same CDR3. For the CDR3, the DNA is TGTGCCAGTAGTATACAGGGTCCCAATCAGCCCCAGCATTTT. It specifies CASSIQGPNQPQHF. The chain is built from TRBV19 and TRBJ1-5, with a tentative D call TRBD1 (5 bases). V shed 2 bases and J shed 3 bases, with 8 bases lying between them. Germline V gene sequence: CDR1 LNHDA, CDR2 SQIVND (reference sequence). The CDR3 contains 14 residues.

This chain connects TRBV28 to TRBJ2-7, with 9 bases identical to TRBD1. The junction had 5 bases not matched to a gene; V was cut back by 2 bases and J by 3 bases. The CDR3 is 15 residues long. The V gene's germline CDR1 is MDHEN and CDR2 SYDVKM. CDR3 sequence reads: CASSLPGQGRYEQYF. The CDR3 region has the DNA TGTGCCAGCAGTTTACCGGGACAGGGACGCTACGAGCAGTACTTC.

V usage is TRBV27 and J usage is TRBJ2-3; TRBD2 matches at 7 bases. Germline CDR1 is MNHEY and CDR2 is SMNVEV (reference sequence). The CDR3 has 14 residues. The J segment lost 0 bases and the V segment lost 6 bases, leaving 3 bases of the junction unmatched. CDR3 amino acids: CASRLAESTDTQYF. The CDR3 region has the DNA TGTGCCAGCAGGCTAGCGGAGAGCACAGATACGCAGTATTTT.

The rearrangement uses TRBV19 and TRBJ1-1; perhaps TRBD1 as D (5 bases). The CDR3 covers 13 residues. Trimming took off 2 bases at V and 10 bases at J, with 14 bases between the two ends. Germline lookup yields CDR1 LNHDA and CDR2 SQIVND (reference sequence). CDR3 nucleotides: TGTGCCAGTAGTATACCCTTCAGGGACGGAGCTTTCTTT. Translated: CASSIPFRDGAFF.

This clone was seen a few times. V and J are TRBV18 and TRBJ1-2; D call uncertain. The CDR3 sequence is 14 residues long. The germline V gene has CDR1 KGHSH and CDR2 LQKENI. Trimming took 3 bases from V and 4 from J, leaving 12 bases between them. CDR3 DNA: TGTGCCAGCTCACCTGGGATTGAGCCCTATGGCTACACCTTC. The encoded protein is CASSPGIEPYGYTF.

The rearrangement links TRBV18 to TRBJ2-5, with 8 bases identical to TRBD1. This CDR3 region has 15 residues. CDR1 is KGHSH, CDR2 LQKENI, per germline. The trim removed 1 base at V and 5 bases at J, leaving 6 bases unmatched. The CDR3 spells CASSPRDRIRETQYF. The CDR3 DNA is TGTGCCAGCTCACCACGGGACAGGATTAGGGAGACCCAGTACTTC.

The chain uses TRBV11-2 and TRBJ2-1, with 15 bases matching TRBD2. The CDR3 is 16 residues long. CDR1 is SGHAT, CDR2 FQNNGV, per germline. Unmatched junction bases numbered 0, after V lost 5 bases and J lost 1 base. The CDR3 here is CASSGTSGRSYNEQFF. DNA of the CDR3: TGTGCCAGCAGCGGGACTAGCGGGAGGTCCTACAATGAGCAGTTCTTC.

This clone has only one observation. CDR3 sequence: CASSVMGLSSGNTIYF. CDR3 coding DNA: TGTGCCAGCAGCGTAATGGGTCTAAGCTCTGGAAACACCATATATTTT. This rearrangement joins TRBV9 to TRBJ1-3; no clear D gene. CDR1 and CDR2 from the germline V gene are SGDLS and YYNGEE. Trimming removed 1 base at V and 0 bases at J, with 11 bases between. CDR3 size: 16 residues.

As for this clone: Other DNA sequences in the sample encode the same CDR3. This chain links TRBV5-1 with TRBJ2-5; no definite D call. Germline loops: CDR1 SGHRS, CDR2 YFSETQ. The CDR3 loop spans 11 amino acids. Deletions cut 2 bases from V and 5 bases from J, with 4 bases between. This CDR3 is CASSFAETQYF. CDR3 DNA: TGCGCCAGCAGCTTTGCGGAGACCCAGTACTTC.

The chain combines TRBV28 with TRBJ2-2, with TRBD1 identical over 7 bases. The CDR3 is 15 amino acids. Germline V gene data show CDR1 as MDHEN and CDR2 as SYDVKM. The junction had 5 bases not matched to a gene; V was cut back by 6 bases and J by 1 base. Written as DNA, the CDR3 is TGTGCCAGCAGGGTCACAGGGGTGAACACCGGGGAGCTGTTTTTT. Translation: CASRVTGVNTGELFF. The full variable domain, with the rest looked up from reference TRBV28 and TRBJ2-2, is DVKVTQSSRYLVKRTGEKVFLECVQDMDHENMFWYRQDPGLGLRLIYFSYDVKMKEKGDIPEGYSVSREKKERFSLILESASTNQTSMYLCASRVTGVNTGELFFGEGSRLTVL.

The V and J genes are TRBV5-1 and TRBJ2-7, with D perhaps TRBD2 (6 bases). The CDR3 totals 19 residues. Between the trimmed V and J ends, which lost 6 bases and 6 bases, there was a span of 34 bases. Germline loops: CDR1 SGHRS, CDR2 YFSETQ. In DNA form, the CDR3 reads TGCGCCAGCACCTTCCGGCCTTCGGGACTCAGTCAAGGTTGGGGCGAGCAGTACTTC. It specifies CASTFRPSGLSQGWGEQYF.

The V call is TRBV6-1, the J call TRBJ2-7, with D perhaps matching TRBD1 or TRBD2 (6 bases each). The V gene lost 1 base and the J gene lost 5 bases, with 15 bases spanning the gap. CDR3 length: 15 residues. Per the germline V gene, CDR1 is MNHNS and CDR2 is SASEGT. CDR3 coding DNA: TGTGCCAGCAGTGAAGTTGTCGGGGGCCCCCACGAGCAGTACTTC. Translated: CASSEVVGGPHEQYF.

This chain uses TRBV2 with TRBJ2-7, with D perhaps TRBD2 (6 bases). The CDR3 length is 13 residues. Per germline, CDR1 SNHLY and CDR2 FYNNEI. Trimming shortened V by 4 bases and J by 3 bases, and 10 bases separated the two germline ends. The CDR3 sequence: CASSVGGGYEQYF. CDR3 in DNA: TGTGCCAGCAGTGTGGGGGGAGGCTACGAGCAGTACTTC.

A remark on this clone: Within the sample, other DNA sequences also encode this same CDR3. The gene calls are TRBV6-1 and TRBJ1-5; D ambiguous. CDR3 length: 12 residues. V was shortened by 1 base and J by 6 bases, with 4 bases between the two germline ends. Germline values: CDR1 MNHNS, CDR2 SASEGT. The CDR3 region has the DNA TGTGCCAGCAGTGAAGGTTTTCAGCCCCAGCATTTT. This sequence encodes CASSEGFQPQHF.

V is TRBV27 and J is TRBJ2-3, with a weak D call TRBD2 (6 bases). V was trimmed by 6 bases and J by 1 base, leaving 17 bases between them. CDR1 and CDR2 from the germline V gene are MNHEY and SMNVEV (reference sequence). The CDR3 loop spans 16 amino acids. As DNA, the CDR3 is TGTGCCAGCAGAAAGAGACCGGGGGTACGCACAGATACGCAGTATTTT. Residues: CASRKRPGVRTDTQYF.

The CDR3 sequence: CASRGGVETQYF. CDR3 bases: TGTGCCAGCCGAGGGGGTGTCGAGACCCAGTACTTC. The chain is built from TRBV6-6 and TRBJ2-5; tentative D call: TRBD1 (6 bases). This CDR3 is 12 amino acids long. CDR1 MNHNY and CDR2 SVGAGI come from the germline V gene (reference sequence). V was trimmed by 8 bases and J by 5 bases, leaving 12 bases between them.

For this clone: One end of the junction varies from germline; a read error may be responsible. DNA for the CDR3: TGTGCTAGCAGCTTAAGAGGCTCCGGGCGATATAGCAATCAGCCCCAGCATTTT. Its translation is CASSLRGSGRYSNQPQHF. The V gene is TRBV7-7, the J gene TRBJ1-5; no reliable D call. The CDR3 covers 18 residues. CDR1 SSHAT and CDR2 FNYEAQ come from the germline V gene (reference sequence).